This TCR beta chain was captured by sequencing in a study of blood T cell repertoires in COVID-19 (dated by TCRdb to 2020 to 2021). In terms of the full investigation: Samples covering the acute and convalescent phases of COVID-19 were provided by collaborators in the United States, Italy and Spain. The material from the prospective study consisted of cDNA or gDNA derived from T cells, B-cell-depleted T cells, or PBMCs. A freely available public database, intended as a resource for researchers studying the immune response to SARS-CoV-2, is where the repertoires were released. HLA class I and class II types, where available, came from metadata supplied by the sample provider rather than from assay-based typing. Deeply sampled blood TCRbeta repertoires from subjects exposed to, actively infected with, or recovered from COVID-19 were included in the dataset. A de-identified subject ID, COVID-19 status, age in years and sex were almost always included in the sample metadata. The samples were drawn from the first 160 participants of the ongoing ImmuneRACE study and from 1,200 or so subjects provided by 6 global collaborators. What the authors observed across the whole study: The amount of clinical and demographic metadata varied by source and participant and was provided uncurated.

To note about this clone: Its antigen specificity is not known. Base quality data are lacking; no much larger clone is found one base away.

Each collaborating institution followed its own protocols to collect whole blood in K2EDTA tubes. For TCRbeta analysis, collaborators shipped samples as frozen whole blood, isolated PBMCs, or DNA extracted from either of those sample types. TCRbeta CDR3 regions were amplified from genomic DNA by means of the immunoSEQ Assay, a bias-controlled multiplex PCR. Per the source publication's procedure: The number of nucleated cells in each sample was estimated from the amplification of reference gene primers within the assay. To quantify the absolute abundance of each unique TCRbeta CDR3 rearrangement, sequence reads were collapsed and filtered. For each sample, productive Simpson clonality was calculated as the square root of Simpson's diversity index across productive rearrangements. TCRdb's version of the immuneACCESS table is confined to in-frame rearrangements and falls short of the full clone set. An unresolved V gene accounts for under half of the shortfall where checked; the remainder is of unknown origin. The V and J calls and clone size are taken from that table; D and trimming were inferred from the DNA. The sample includes some 170,000 clones, with about 81% observed a single time. The ten top clones hold over 7.5% of the sample.

The germline V gene encodes CDR1 SEHNR and CDR2 FQNEAQ (reference sequence). The CDR3, from cysteine to phenylalanine, totals 13 residues. Only the CDR3 region is kept as DNA, spanning 39 bases read in frame from base 1. Germline trimming: 5 bases from V, 5 bases from J; junction bases outside gene matches: 5. This sequence was found in a woman aged 65 to 85 with acute or convalescent COVID-19. The sequencing input was peripheral blood. The V gene is TRBV7-9 and the J gene is TRBJ1-2, with 7 bases aligning to TRBD1. The CDR3 region reads CASSGDRGYGYTF. The DNA is as follows: TGTGCCAGCAGCGGGGACAGAGGTTATGGCTACACCTTC.